This TCR beta chain was retrieved from a study of CD8 T cells in Susac syndrome. In regard to this clonotype: Its antigen is still unknown.

J gave up 7 bases and V 3 bases, and 6 bases lay outside the gene matches. CDR1 and CDR2 (germline): MGHRA, YSYEKL. The CDR3 runs 14 residues. Control patients had untreated stable or active relapsing-remitting multiple sclerosis by revised McDonald criteria. Random hexamers served to reverse transcribe about 0.45 to 1 ug RNA. Amplification of TCR beta CDR3 used immunoSEQ multiplex PCR across 54 Vbeta and 13 Jbeta. One entry per CDR3 protein results from TCRdb running MiXCR on the immunoSEQ multiplex PCR reads. The table records about 300,000 distinct CDR3 sequences, 89% of them present only once. Study-wide results and limits: The study's TCR sequencing and HLA analysis drew on a certain number of individuals. That number was acknowledged as relatively small.

The sample taken for sequencing was CD8+ T cells from PBMCs. The rearrangement links TRBV4-1 to TRBJ1-2; TRBD1 matches at 9 bases. This clonotype originated in a human donor with multiple sclerosis. The DNA for the CDR3 is TGCGCCAGCAGCCATAGGACAGGGGTAGGTGGCTACACCTTC. This encodes CASSHRTGVGGYTF.